This is a list of T cell receptor beta chains from one sample in a study of OX40 agonist ivuxolimab in advanced cancers. Data came from immunoSEQ multiplex PCR; TCRdb stores just in-frame clones and leaves some out. Altogether about 58,000 clones are present, around 88% being singletons, with the ten largest covering about 0.62%. This specimen was CD4+ or CD8+ T cells sorted from blood, taken in a trial of the OX40 agonist ivuxolimab. The receptors here all came from an adult with an advanced solid tumor such as melanoma, head and neck, liver or kidney cancer. Each CDR3 is given with its conserved first and last residue. Fields, in order: J gene, V gene, clone size, CDR3 protein. A clone size is listed for some rows: how often the clone was seen (once, few, many), or a class if it is expanded.

>TRBJ2-7|TRBV7-3|NA
CASSLTGGLSKGEQYF
>TRBJ2-3|TRBV5-4|NA
CASSAEPGQSTDTQYF
>TRBJ2-7|TRBV6-5|NA
CASSTVKSHEQYF
>TRBJ2-5|TRBV7-2|NA
CASHLRGGETQYF
>TRBJ2-1|TRBV13|NA
CASSARRREQFF
>TRBJ2-1|TRBV15|NA
CATSRGDVAEQFF
>TRBJ2-7|TRBV28|NA
CASSSLVVQYF
>TRBJ1-6|TRBV30|NA
CASQGGNYNSPLHF
>TRBJ2-3|TRBV7-8|once
CASSLIHTAGVLSTDTQYF
>TRBJ2-7|TRBV7-6|NA
CASSLEGDPSYEQYF
>TRBJ2-5|TRBV2|NA
CASRGDLETQYF
>TRBJ1-2|TRBV21-1|NA
CASSKLRPPPRGYTF
>TRBJ1-1|TRBV5-1|few
CASSSLTSNTEAFF
>TRBJ2-2|TRBV7-8|NA
CASSLVGQATGELFF
>TRBJ2-3|TRBV30|NA
CAWRPGLHTDTQYF
>TRBJ1-2|TRBV5-4|NA
CASSSLRDGYTF
>TRBJ1-1|TRBV15|NA
CATSRDLFGNTEAFF
>TRBJ2-1|TRBV10-1|NA
CASSDVQGPENEQFF
>TRBJ2-1|TRBV4-1|few
CASSQVNMGLADEQFF
>TRBJ2-7|TRBV6-1|NA
CASTPGQAGSYEQYF
>TRBJ2-5|TRBV19|NA
CASSILRGETQYF
>TRBJ2-3|TRBV19|NA
CASSISSVASDTQYF
>TRBJ2-2|TRBV30|once
CAWSPRRAKTGELFF
>TRBJ2-1|TRBV7-2|NA
CASSIAKNSYNEQFF
>TRBJ1-4|TRBV30|once
CAWEEGNEKLFF
>TRBJ2-1|TRBV19|few
CASSKLAGGNEQFF
>TRBJ1-3|TRBV7-9|NA
CASSRGTDSGNTIYF
>TRBJ2-2|TRBV30|NA
CAWRGGSWYGELFF
>TRBJ2-7|TRBV5-6|NA
CASSRSSGREYEQYF
>TRBJ1-2|TRBV5-4|NA
CASSLGSYGYTF
>TRBJ2-1|TRBV5-4|NA
CASSPRLAGVGNEQFF
>TRBJ2-7|TRBV2|NA
CASSGGQGLSYEQYF
>TRBJ1-5|TRBV10-3|NA
CAISVFENQPQHF
>TRBJ1-1|TRBV18|NA
CASSSGNLDAFF
>TRBJ2-5|TRBV19|NA
CASSRDRGTETQYF
>TRBJ2-7|TRBV5-4|NA
CASSVTSGYEQYF
>TRBJ2-7|TRBV4-1|NA
CASSQDWGEQYF
>TRBJ2-6|TRBV19|NA
CASSQGSGANVLTF
>TRBJ1-1|TRBV21-1|NA
CASSKDWTDTEAFF
>TRBJ2-1|TRBV5-1|NA
CASSLGLAGDEQFF
>TRBJ2-2|TRBV7-9|once
CASVLAGIVTGELFF
>TRBJ1-6|TRBV28|once
CASSLPLTGVYSPLHF
>TRBJ1-4|TRBV19|NA
CASSGTDATNEKLFF
>TRBJ1-4|TRBV29-1|NA
CSVVIPGGKLFF
>TRBJ2-3|TRBV30|NA
CAWSLFVLDTQYF
>TRBJ2-3|TRBV5-1|NA
CASSLDKVSTDTQYF